The rows below give T cell receptor beta chains drawn from one sample of a study of T cell clonotyping in hematopoietic cell transplantation. Produced via immunoSEQ multiplex PCR; TCRdb's table is partial and in-frame only. The data show 25,000 to 30,000 clones, 75% to 85% seen once. This specimen consisted of peripheral blood mononuclear cells, obtained before stem cell transplant. All receptors derive from an older woman with acute myeloid leukemia. Some clones in this sample may be carry-over from other donors' samples. Both conserved end residues are part of each CDR3. D genes are given only for firm matches. Clone size is given for some rows only: seen once, a few or many times, or a class if the clone is expanded.

v_call	j_call	clone_size	d_call	cdr3_nt	cdr3_aa
TRBV5-1	TRBJ2-7	once	TRBD2	TGCGCCAGCAGCTTGGAACTAGCGGGCCTCTACGAGCAGTACTTC	CASSLELAGLYEQYF
TRBV5-1	TRBJ1-5	-	TRBD1	TGCGCCAGCAGCCCCTCAGGGGGAGGTCAGCCCCAGCATTTT	CASSPSGGGQPQHF
TRBV9	TRBJ1-2	-	-	TGTGCCAGCAGCGTAGGGGTAGAAAACTATGGCTACACCTTC	CASSVGVENYGYTF
TRBV6-6	TRBJ2-7	-	-	TGTGCCAGCAGTTACGTGAACGAGCAGTACTTC	CASSYVNEQYF
TRBV6-6	TRBJ2-7	-	TRBD1	TGTGCCAGCAGTTATGGGACAGGGACCAGCTCCTACGAGCAGTACTTC	CASSYGTGTSSYEQYF
TRBV11-2	TRBJ2-3	-	TRBD2	TGTGCCAGCAGCGCGCGGGGGGACACAGATACGCAGTATTTT	CASSARGDTDTQYF
TRBV7-9	TRBJ2-2	once	-	TGTGCCAGCAGCCCCGGACACCTTAACACCGGGGAGCTGTTTTTT	CASSPGHLNTGELFF
TRBV7-2	TRBJ2-5	-	TRBD2	TGTGCCAGCAGCTTTTTCGGACTAGCGGATCAAGAGACCCAGTACTTC	CASSFFGLADQETQYF
TRBV7-2	TRBJ2-7	-	TRBD2	TGTGCCAGCAGCTTAAGCCCCTCGGGACTAGCGGCCTCCTACGAGCAGTACTTC	CASSLSPSGLAASYEQYF
TRBV4-3	TRBJ2-2	few	-	TGCGCCAGCAGCCAAGACCGGGCCCTCAGCGGGGAGCTGTTTTTT	CASSQDRALSGELFF
TRBV6-5	TRBJ1-4	-	-	TGTGCCAGCAGTTCGCGTGGGGGGGAGTGGGAAAAACTGTTTTTT	CASSSRGGEWEKLFF
TRBV21-1	TRBJ2-7	-	-	TGTGCCAGCAGAGACAGACCCTACGAGCAGTACTTC	CASRDRPYEQYF
TRBV7-9	TRBJ2-7	-	-	TGTGCCAGCAGCTTCTCTACCGGGACTCAAGCCTACGAGCAGTACTTC	CASSFSTGTQAYEQYF
TRBV19	TRBJ1-1	-	-	TGTGCCAGTATATCCCTGAACACTGAAGCTTTCTTT	CASISLNTEAFF
TRBV6-1	TRBJ2-5	-	-	TGTGCCAGCGGTGCCAACCCTGGGGAGACCCAGTACTTC	CASGANPGETQYF
TRBV13	TRBJ1-2	-	-	TGTGCCAGCAGCTCCCAAGATTTATATGGCTACACCTTC	CASSSQDLYGYTF
TRBV2	TRBJ1-2	-	TRBD1	TGTGCCAGCAGTGAAGGGGGAGGGGGACAGACAGGGAGCTATGGCTACACCTTC	CASSEGGGGQTGSYGYTF
TRBV7-9	TRBJ1-5	-	-	TGTGCCAGCAGCTTCGGATATAGCAATCAGCCCCAGCATTTT	CASSFGYSNQPQHF